This T cell receptor beta chain is drawn from a study of T-cell memory formation after mild COVID-19. At the level of the study: The TCR clusters were mostly specific to one donor.

MiXCR, applied by TCRdb to the 5' RACE reads, yields one record per CDR3 protein. The sample has about 320,000 distinct CDR3 sequences; more than 13% are singletons. Sequenced material: PBMCs or a T cell subset sorted from them (not recorded which). This receptor was taken from a man between 18 and 35 years old who had mild COVID-19 (a few samples of this study predate the infection). Cell type and time point are not known.

The CDR3 region is CSGVLINRGSGNTIYF. CDR3 DNA sequence: TGCAGCGGAGTACTTATTAACCGGGGCTCTGGAAACACCATATATTTT. This rearrangement joins TRBV29-1 to TRBJ1-3; D remains unclear. CDR3 length: 16 residues. Per the germline V gene, CDR1 is SQVTM and CDR2 is ANQGSEA. The V gene lost 7 bases and the J gene lost 0 bases, with 19 bases spanning the gap.